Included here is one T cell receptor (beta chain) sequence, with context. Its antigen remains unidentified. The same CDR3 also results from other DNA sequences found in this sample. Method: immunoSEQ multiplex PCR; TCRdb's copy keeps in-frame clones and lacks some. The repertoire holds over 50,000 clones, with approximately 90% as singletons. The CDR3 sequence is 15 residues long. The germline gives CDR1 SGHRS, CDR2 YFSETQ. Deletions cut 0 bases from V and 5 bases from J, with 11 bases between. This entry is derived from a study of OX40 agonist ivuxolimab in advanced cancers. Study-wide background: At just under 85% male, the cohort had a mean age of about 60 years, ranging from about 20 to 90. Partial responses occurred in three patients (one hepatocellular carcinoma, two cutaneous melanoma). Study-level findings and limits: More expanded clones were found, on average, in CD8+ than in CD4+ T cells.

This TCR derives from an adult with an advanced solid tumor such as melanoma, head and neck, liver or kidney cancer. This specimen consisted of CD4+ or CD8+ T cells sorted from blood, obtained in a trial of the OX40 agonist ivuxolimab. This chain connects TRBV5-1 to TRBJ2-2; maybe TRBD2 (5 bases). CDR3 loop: CASSLGSSGTGELFF. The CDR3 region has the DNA TGCGCCAGCAGCTTGGGGTCAAGCGGTACCGGGGAGCTGTTTTTT.